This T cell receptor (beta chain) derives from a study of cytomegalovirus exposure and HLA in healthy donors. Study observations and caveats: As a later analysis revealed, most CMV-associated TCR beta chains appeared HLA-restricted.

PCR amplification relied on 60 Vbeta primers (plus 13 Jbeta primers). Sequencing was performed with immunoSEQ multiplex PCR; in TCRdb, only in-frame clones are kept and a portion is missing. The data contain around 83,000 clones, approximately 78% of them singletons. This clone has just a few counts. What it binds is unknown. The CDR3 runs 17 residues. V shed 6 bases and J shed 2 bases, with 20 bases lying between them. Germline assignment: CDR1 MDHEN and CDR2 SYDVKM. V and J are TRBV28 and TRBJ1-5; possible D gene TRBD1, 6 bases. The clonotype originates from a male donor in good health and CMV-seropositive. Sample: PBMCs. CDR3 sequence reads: CASSPEGWGRGNQPQHF. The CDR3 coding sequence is TGTGCCAGCAGCCCAGAGGGTTGGGGGCGAGGCAATCAGCCCCAGCATTTT.